A single sample is the source of the 10 T cell receptor beta chains below, sequenced in a study of beta chain features in type 1 diabetes. cDNA synthesis used the whole RNA isolate, giving expressed TCRB sequences. Generated by immunoSEQ multiplex PCR, the TCRdb table keeps only in-frame clones and is missing some. The table lists some 500,000 clones, around 10% of them singletons. The sample comprised naive CD4+ T cells from blood. Receptors were obtained from a woman between 18 and 29 years old in good health.

The table lists this clone with a few counts. The chain uses TRBV7-2 and TRBJ2-7, with 9 bases that match TRBD2. The CDR3 has 16 residues. V trimming: 1 base; J trimming: 5 bases; junction bases outside the gene matches: 9. Germline V gene data show CDR1 as SGHTA and CDR2 as FQGNSA. In DNA, the CDR3 is TGTGCCAGCAGCTTAGAACTAGCGGGTTTTAGGAACGAGCAGTACTTC. Residues: CASSLELAGFRNEQYF.

The chain uses TRBV6-5 and TRBJ1-5, with D perhaps TRBD1 (5 bases). Trimming removed 7 bases from V and 6 bases from J, with 13 bases in between. From germline, CDR1 is MNHEY and CDR2 SVGAGI. The CDR3 runs to 13 residues. The CDR3 coding sequence is TGTGCCAGCAAGGGGAGAGGGACTCAGCCCCAGCATTTT. Its protein is CASKGRGTQPQHF.

The chain is built from TRBV7-2 and TRBJ2-5; 10 nucleotides line up with TRBD2. V dropped 3 bases and J dropped 2; count of bases not matched to a gene: 12. Germline CDR1 SGHTA, CDR2 FQGNSA. The CDR3 is 18 amino acids. The CDR3: CASSFLLAGFPGQETQYF. The CDR3, as DNA: TGTGCCAGCAGCTTCCTACTAGCGGGGTTTCCAGGGCAAGAGACCCAGTACTTC.

This chain connects TRBV5-1 to TRBJ2-7, with 10 bases lining up with TRBD1. Germline V gene sequence: CDR1 SGHRS, CDR2 YFSETQ. The CDR3 covers 14 residues. J lost 5 bases, V lost 9 bases, and 11 bases had no gene match. As DNA, the CDR3 is TGCGCCACCCTGGGACAGGGGCTACGCCACGAGCAGTACGTC. Translating gives CATLGQGLRHEQYV.

This sequence joins TRBV6-5 and TRBJ2-7, with no clear D. Germline lookup yields CDR1 MNHEY and CDR2 SVGAGI. This CDR3 region has 12 residues. V was trimmed by 5 bases and J by 2 bases, leaving 7 bases between them. This CDR3 reads CASSGLTYEQYF. The CDR3 nucleotides are TGTGCCAGCAGTGGGTTAACCTACGAGCAGTACTTC.

The V and J genes are TRBV9 and TRBJ1-2, with 9 positions matching TRBD1. CDR3 length: 13 amino acids. The germline gives CDR1 SGDLS, CDR2 YYNGEE. The ends lost 3 bases at V and 8 bases at J; junction bases unmatched: 5. The CDR3 sequence is CASSGLTGGGYTF. CDR3 sequence (DNA): TGTGCCAGCAGCGGACTCACAGGGGGCGGCTACACCTTC.

This clone was recorded a few times. The V call is TRBV7-9, the J call TRBJ2-3; D is uncertain. The V end lost 1 base, the J end lost 6 bases, and 8 bases lay between the germline ends. Germline CDR1 SEHNR, CDR2 FQNEAQ (reference sequence). This CDR3 is built from 13 residues. The CDR3: CASSLVQSDTQYF. CDR3 in DNA: TGTGCCAGCAGCTTAGTACAGTCGGATACGCAGTATTTT.

This clone has more than one count but fewer than ten. This rearrangement joins TRBV9 to TRBJ2-5, with unresolved D. With 1 base removed from V and 2 bases from J, the gap between germline ends came to 12 bases. The germline gives CDR1 SGDLS, CDR2 YYNGEE. This CDR3 has 15 residues. CDR3 region: CASSVRSEVQETQYF. Written as DNA, the CDR3 is TGTGCCAGCAGCGTAAGAAGCGAGGTACAAGAGACCCAGTACTTC.

This clone appeared many times. This rearrangement joins TRBV10-3 to TRBJ2-3; the D gene is possibly TRBD2 (6 bases). V was pared by 3 bases and J by 9 bases, with 10 bases between. Germline V gives CDR1 ENHRY, CDR2 SYGVKD. The length of the CDR3 is 12 residues. The CDR3 is CAISEGGNTQYF. CDR3 DNA: TGTGCCATCAGTGAAGGCGGGAACACGCAGTATTTT.

The sample holds a few counts of this clone. The genes are TRBV7-2 and TRBJ2-1; 8 positions agree with TRBD2. CDR3 length equals 14 residues. Trimming at V came to 7 bases and at J to 2 bases, leaving 4 bases not matched to a gene. Germline V CDR1 and CDR2: SGHTA, FQGNSA. The CDR3 DNA is TGTGCCAGCACGCCGGGACTAGCCTACAATGAGCAGTTCTTC. Amino acids: CASTPGLAYNEQFF. Full variable domain (missing parts from reference TRBV7-2 and TRBJ2-1): GAGVSQSPSNKVTEKGKDVELRCDPISGHTALYWYRQSLGQGLEFLIYFQGNSAPDKSGLPSDRFSAERTGGSVSTLTIQRTQQEDSAVYLCASTPGLAYNEQFFGPGTRLTVL.